The rows below give T cell receptor beta chains drawn from one sample of a study of cytomegalovirus exposure and HLA in healthy donors. Using immunoSEQ multiplex PCR, the repertoire was profiled, and TCRdb retains in-frame clones only, with some absent. Of under 110,000 clones detected, roughly 82% appear once; the ten largest clones hold under 2%. The material sequenced was PBMCs. Receptors were obtained from a man between 50 and 59 years old in good health and CMV-seronegative. Each CDR3 is given with its conserved first and last residue. Fields, in order: D gene, J gene, V gene, clone size, CDR3 DNA, CDR3 protein. D genes are given only for firm matches. Rows give clone size only sometimes, using once, few, many, or a class for an expanded clone.

NA TRBJ2-2 TRBV5-1 NA TGCGCCAGCAGCTTGTCAGGCAGGGGAGCCACCGGGGAGCTGTTTTTT CASSLSGRGATGELFF
NA TRBJ2-5 TRBV6-6 NA TGTGCCAGCATGGCGCAGGGGGAGACCCAGTACTTC CASMAQGETQYF
TRBD2 TRBJ2-5 TRBV11-2 NA TGTGCCAGCAGCTTAAATGGCGGGGGGGTAGGAGAGACCCAGTACTTC CASSLNGGGVGETQYF
TRBD2 TRBJ2-5 TRBV5-6 NA TGTGCCAGCAGCTTGGGACTAGCGGGGGTTCAAGAGACCCAGTACTTC CASSLGLAGVQETQYF
NA TRBJ1-3 TRBV2 once TGTGCCAGCATCGGACAGTACTCTGGAAACACCATATATTTT CASIGQYSGNTIYF
TRBD1 TRBJ1-4 TRBV28 NA TGTGCCAGCAGCCTACGGCAGGGGGCGACTAATGAAAAACTGTTTTTT CASSLRQGATNEKLFF
NA TRBJ2-2 TRBV5-6 NA TGTGCCAGCAGCTTTAATACCGGGGAGCTGTTTTTT CASSFNTGELFF
NA TRBJ1-6 TRBV27 NA TGTGCCAGTCAGGATAGGAATTCCCCCCTCCACTTT CASQDRNSPLHF
TRBD1 TRBJ2-2 TRBV7-9 NA TGTGCCAGCAGCTTAGCACCAGGGGGCTACACCGGGGAGCTGTTTTTT CASSLAPGGYTGELFF
NA TRBJ2-3 TRBV6-1 NA TGTGCCAGCAGCGTTTACGAGCGCGATACGCAGTATTTT CASSVYERDTQYF
NA TRBJ1-1 TRBV5-4 NA TGTGCCAGCAGCTTGCCTATGGGGCTCACTGAAGCTTTCTTT CASSLPMGLTEAFF
NA TRBJ1-3 TRBV19 NA TGTGCCAGTAAGCACAGCTCTGGAAACACCATATATTTT CASKHSSGNTIYF
NA TRBJ1-1 TRBV19 NA TGTGCCAGTAGTATAATTTACGGGAACACTGAAGCTTTCTTT CASSIIYGNTEAFF
NA TRBJ2-1 TRBV29-1 NA TGCAGCGTTTACGACACCCACTCCTACAATGAGCAGTTCTTC CSVYDTHSYNEQFF
TRBD2 TRBJ2-1 TRBV30 NA TGTGCCTGGAGTACAGGACTAGCGGGGAATCGCCACTACAATGAGCAGTTCTTC CAWSTGLAGNRHYNEQFF
NA TRBJ1-4 TRBV5-4 once TGTGCCAGCAGCTCCCAACTCGGGGGGCGCAATGAAAAACTGTTTTTT CASSSQLGGRNEKLFF
TRBD1 TRBJ1-5 TRBV6-1 NA TGTGCCAGCAGTGCCCTACAGGGGTATAGCAATCAGCCCCAGCATTTT CASSALQGYSNQPQHF
NA TRBJ1-1 TRBV7-8 NA TGTGCCAGCAGCTTTACAGGGAACACTGAAGCTTTCTTT CASSFTGNTEAFF
NA TRBJ2-6 TRBV5-1 NA TGCGCCAGCAGCTTAATAGGAGGACAGCTAATCTCTGGGGCCAACGTCCTGACTTTC CASSLIGGQLISGANVLTF
NA TRBJ1-3 TRBV11-2 NA TGTGCCAGCAGCTTCTGGACAACAACTGGAAACACCATATATTTT CASSFWTTTGNTIYF
TRBD1 TRBJ1-2 TRBV2 NA TGTGCCAGCAACCCGGACAGGAATAACTATGGCTACACCTTC CASNPDRNNYGYTF
NA TRBJ1-3 TRBV6-5 NA TGTGCCAGCAAACAGTACCTCTCTGGAAACACCATATATTTT CASKQYLSGNTIYF
TRBD1 TRBJ1-2 TRBV27 NA TGTGCCAGCAGTAGACAGGGCGCCTATGGCTACACCTTC CASSRQGAYGYTF
NA TRBJ1-5 TRBV27 NA TGTGCCAGCAGTATAACTTCCCTTCCTAATCAGCCCCAGCATTTT CASSITSLPNQPQHF
NA TRBJ2-7 TRBV30 once TGTGCCTGGGGAGAGGGCATACCCTACGAGCAGTACTTC CAWGEGIPYEQYF
NA TRBJ1-1 TRBV29-1 NA TGCAGCGTTGACAGGGTGAACACTGAAGCTTTCTTT CSVDRVNTEAFF